The rows below give T cell receptor beta chains drawn from one sample of a study of blood T cell repertoires in COVID-19. The data were produced by immunoSEQ multiplex PCR, yet TCRdb's version contains in-frame clones alone and is incomplete. The sample yields around 99,000 clones, about four fifths seen once. The material sequenced was peripheral blood. The receptors originated from a woman older than 75 with active or convalescent COVID-19. Each CDR3 is given with its conserved first and last residue. The order of the fields is clone size, D gene, V gene, J gene, CDR3 protein, CDR3 DNA. D genes are given only for firm matches. Rows give clone size only sometimes, using once, few, many, or a class for an expanded clone.

clone_size: -
d_call: -
v_call: TRBV29-1
j_call: TRBJ1-1
cdr3_aa: CSGGFTTLGEAFF
cdr3_nt: TGCAGCGGGGGCTTCACCACGCTCGGGGAAGCTTTCTTT

clone_size: -
d_call: -
v_call: TRBV27
j_call: TRBJ2-7
cdr3_aa: CASSSGWAYEQYF
cdr3_nt: TGTGCCAGCAGTTCTGGCTGGGCGTACGAGCAGTACTTC

clone_size: -
d_call: TRBD1
v_call: TRBV6-2/TRBV6-3
j_call: TRBJ2-7
cdr3_aa: CASSSTRTGVTYEQYF
cdr3_nt: TGTGCCAGCAGTTCCACACGGACAGGGGTGACCTACGAGCAGTACTTC

clone_size: -
d_call: -
v_call: TRBV5-1
j_call: TRBJ2-7
cdr3_aa: CASSLLNPAGEQYF
cdr3_nt: TGCGCCAGCAGCTTATTAAATCCTGCGGGAGAGCAGTACTTC

clone_size: few
d_call: -
v_call: TRBV6-2/TRBV6-3
j_call: TRBJ1-1
cdr3_aa: CASSYGARTEAFF
cdr3_nt: TGTGCCAGCAGTTACGGGGCCCGCACTGAAGCTTTCTTT

clone_size: -
d_call: -
v_call: TRBV27
j_call: TRBJ2-4
cdr3_aa: CASSLEGVGVGIQYF
cdr3_nt: TGTGCCAGCAGTTTAGAGGGGGTGGGGGTTGGCATTCAGTACTTC

clone_size: -
d_call: -
v_call: TRBV9
j_call: TRBJ2-5
cdr3_aa: CASGTRVGETQYF
cdr3_nt: TGTGCCAGTGGAACCAGGGTAGGGGAGACCCAGTACTTC

clone_size: -
d_call: -
v_call: TRBV2
j_call: TRBJ2-1
cdr3_aa: CASSGQGYEQFF
cdr3_nt: TGTGCCAGCAGCGGTCAGGGGTATGAGCAGTTCTTC

clone_size: -
d_call: -
v_call: TRBV9
j_call: TRBJ1-1
cdr3_aa: CASSVGQPNTEAFF
cdr3_nt: TGTGCCAGCAGCGTAGGACAGCCGAACACTGAAGCTTTCTTT

clone_size: -
d_call: -
v_call: TRBV7-9
j_call: TRBJ2-5
cdr3_aa: CASSITGWGGQETQYF
cdr3_nt: TGTGCCAGCAGCATAACAGGGTGGGGGGGCCAAGAGACCCAGTACTTC

clone_size: -
d_call: -
v_call: TRBV7-2
j_call: TRBJ1-5
cdr3_aa: CASSFRGTQPQHF
cdr3_nt: TGTGCCAGCAGCTTCCGGGGGACCCAGCCCCAGCATTTT

clone_size: -
d_call: -
v_call: TRBV7-7
j_call: TRBJ2-1
cdr3_aa: CASSKLQDYNEQFF
cdr3_nt: TGTGCTAGCAGCAAATTACAGGATTACAATGAGCAGTTCTTC

clone_size: -
d_call: -
v_call: TRBV13
j_call: TRBJ2-6
cdr3_aa: CASSLRDAPYGANVLTF
cdr3_nt: TGTGCCAGCAGCCTGCGGGACGCCCCATATGGGGCCAACGTCCTGACTTTC

clone_size: once
d_call: TRBD1
v_call: TRBV5-1
j_call: TRBJ1-4
cdr3_aa: CASAGQANEKLFF
cdr3_nt: TGCGCCAGCGCGGGACAGGCCAATGAAAAACTGTTTTTT

clone_size: few
d_call: -
v_call: TRBV5-4
j_call: TRBJ1-2
cdr3_aa: CASSIGGYGYTF
cdr3_nt: TGTGCCAGCAGCATAGGGGGCTATGGCTACACCTTC

clone_size: -
d_call: TRBD2
v_call: TRBV5-1
j_call: TRBJ2-7
cdr3_aa: CASSGGLASGSYEQYF
cdr3_nt: TGTGCCAGCAGTGGGGGACTGGCTAGCGGATCCTACGAGCAGTACTTC

clone_size: once
d_call: -
v_call: TRBV5-1
j_call: TRBJ1-4
cdr3_aa: CASSLGGTRNEKLFF
cdr3_nt: TGCGCCAGCAGCTTGGGAGGCACCCGTAATGAAAAACTGTTTTTT

clone_size: -
d_call: -
v_call: TRBV5-1
j_call: TRBJ1-2
cdr3_aa: CASSPGWDLHGYTF
cdr3_nt: TGCGCCAGCAGCCCCGGTTGGGACTTGCATGGCTACACCTTC

clone_size: -
d_call: -
v_call: TRBV4-2
j_call: TRBJ1-2
cdr3_aa: CASSQDWQGRDYGYTF
cdr3_nt: TGTGCCAGCAGCCAAGATTGGCAGGGAAGGGACTATGGCTACACCTTC

clone_size: -
d_call: -
v_call: TRBV5-1
j_call: TRBJ2-7
cdr3_aa: CASSLVAQAPYEQYF
cdr3_nt: TGCGCCAGCAGCTTGGTGGCACAGGCACCCTACGAGCAGTACTTC

clone_size: -
d_call: TRBD2
v_call: TRBV11-2
j_call: TRBJ2-3
cdr3_aa: CASSPGLVEDTQYF
cdr3_nt: TGTGCCAGCAGTCCCGGACTAGTAGAAGATACGCAGTATTTT

clone_size: few
d_call: -
v_call: TRBV28
j_call: TRBJ1-5
cdr3_aa: CASRVRPGSGSNQPQHF
cdr3_nt: TGTGCCAGCAGAGTAAGACCAGGGTCGGGTAGCAATCAGCCCCAGCATTTT

clone_size: few
d_call: TRBD2
v_call: TRBV18
j_call: TRBJ2-2
cdr3_aa: CASQSGSGGELFF
cdr3_nt: TGTGCCAGTCAGAGCGGGAGTGGCGGGGAGCTGTTTTTT

clone_size: -
d_call: -
v_call: TRBV29-1
j_call: TRBJ2-1
cdr3_aa: CSVERQDNEQFF
cdr3_nt: TGCAGCGTTGAGCGTCAGGACAATGAGCAGTTCTTC

clone_size: -
d_call: TRBD1
v_call: TRBV5-4
j_call: TRBJ1-2
cdr3_aa: CASSLASGGGAYGYTF
cdr3_nt: TGTGCCAGCAGCTTGGCATCTGGAGGGGGCGCCTATGGCTACACCTTC

clone_size: -
d_call: -
v_call: TRBV10-3
j_call: TRBJ1-1
cdr3_aa: CAISTTGGNTEAFF
cdr3_nt: TGTGCCATCAGTACGACGGGGGGGAACACTGAAGCTTTCTTT

clone_size: -
d_call: -
v_call: TRBV7-9
j_call: TRBJ1-1
cdr3_aa: CASSRQGSTEAFF
cdr3_nt: TGTGCCAGCAGCCGTCAGGGGTCCACTGAAGCTTTCTTT

clone_size: -
d_call: TRBD1
v_call: TRBV18
j_call: TRBJ2-7
cdr3_aa: CASSPPGQIYEQYF
cdr3_nt: TGTGCCAGCTCACCACCGGGACAGATCTACGAGCAGTACTTC

clone_size: -
d_call: TRBD2
v_call: TRBV3-1/TRBV3-2
j_call: TRBJ2-7
cdr3_aa: CASSQWDRGGGLAGGENYEQYF
cdr3_nt: TGTGCCAGCAGCCAATGGGACAGGGGCGGTGGACTAGCGGGAGGGGAAAACTACGAGCAGTACTTC

clone_size: -
d_call: -
v_call: TRBV5-1
j_call: TRBJ2-3
cdr3_aa: CASSLTVTSTDTQYF
cdr3_nt: TGTGCCAGCAGCTTAACAGTTACTAGCACAGATACGCAGTATTTT

clone_size: -
d_call: TRBD2
v_call: TRBV18
j_call: TRBJ2-1
cdr3_aa: CASSPSVSSGSHNEQFF
cdr3_nt: TGTGCCAGCTCACCATCGGTTTCTAGCGGCTCACACAATGAGCAGTTCTTC

clone_size: -
d_call: TRBD1
v_call: TRBV6-4
j_call: TRBJ2-3
cdr3_aa: CASSAGQGATDTQYF
cdr3_nt: TGTGCCAGCAGTGCGGGACAGGGGGCGACAGATACGCAGTATTTT

clone_size: -
d_call: -
v_call: TRBV12-3/TRBV12-4
j_call: TRBJ1-2
cdr3_aa: CASSWDTDYGYTF
cdr3_nt: TGTGCCAGCAGTTGGGACACCGACTATGGCTACACCTTC